Following are 2 T cell receptor beta chains from one sample sequenced in a study of blood T cell repertoires in COVID-19 (TCRdb year 2020). Library preparation was by the immunoSEQ multiplex PCR assay. The table was pulled from immuneACCESS by TCRdb, which kept in-frame rearrangements only. Such tables lose some clones; where checked, under half of the loss comes from unresolved V genes, and the rest has no known cause. In this sample the table shows nearly 110,000 clones, approximately 81% of which occur a single time. The ten largest clones represent over 4% of the sample. Sequencing was carried out using peripheral blood. The receptors were sampled from a human donor in a cohort sampled during active COVID-19.

The chain combines TRBV5-4 with TRBJ2-6; D gene uncertain. This CDR3 has 15 residues. Trimming cost V 4 bases and J 0 bases, with 8 bases left between them. The germline CDR1 and CDR2 sequences are SGHNT and YYREEE (reference sequence). CDR3 sequence: CASSPPSSGANVLTF. DNA of the CDR3: TGTGCCAGCAGCCCCCCGAGCTCTGGGGCCAACGTCCTGACTTTC.

The chain is built from TRBV27 and TRBJ1-6, with TRBD1 as a possible D gene (5 bases). This CDR3 has 15 residues. The V end lost 2 bases, the J end lost 4 bases, and 9 bases lay between the germline ends. The germline CDR1 and CDR2 sequences are MNHEY and SMNVEV (reference sequence). CDR3 sequence (DNA): TGTGCCAGCAGTTTAACCGGGACTTATAATTCACCCCTCCACTTT. Its translation is CASSLTGTYNSPLHF.